This passage covers 5 T cell receptor beta chains from one sample sequenced in a study of blood T cell repertoires in COVID-19. TCRdb's copy holds only in-frame clones and misses some; the assay was immunoSEQ multiplex PCR. The sample has around 260,000 clones, approximately 85% seen once; the top ten hold about an eighth. The source material was peripheral blood. Every receptor here comes from a human donor in a cohort sampled during active COVID-19.

This clone was detected once. This chain links TRBV5-1 with TRBJ2-1; TRBD1 aligns across 11 bases. The V gene end was trimmed by 0 bases and the J gene end by 4 bases; junction bases not matched to a gene: 3. CDR3 size: 16 residues. CDR1 and CDR2 from the germline V gene are SGHRS and YFSETQ. The CDR3 spells CASSLVRDRGYNEQFF. Here the CDR3 DNA reads TGCGCCAGCAGCTTGGTCCGGGACAGGGGGTACAATGAGCAGTTCTTC.

The rearrangement links TRBV9 to TRBJ1-6; no definite D call. CDR1 is SGDLS, CDR2 YYNGEE, per germline. Trimming took 1 base from V and 5 from J, leaving 7 bases between them. The CDR3 consists of 14 residues. DNA of the CDR3: TGTGCCAGCAGCGTAACCGGGGATAATTCACCCCTCCACTTT. As protein: CASSVTGDNSPLHF.

The rearrangement links TRBV7-3 to TRBJ2-1, with TRBD2 identical over 8 bases. The CDR3 consists of 15 residues. V shed 2 bases, J shed 6 bases, and the junction held 6 bases outside the gene matches. Germline CDR1 reads SGHTA; CDR2 reads FQGTGA. The DNA for the CDR3 is TGTGCCAGCAGCTTAGGACTAGCTATCCGCAATGAGCAGTTCTTC. Encoded protein: CASSLGLAIRNEQFF.

This clone was seen just once. This rearrangement joins TRBV28 to TRBJ2-3; 9 bases are a match to TRBD2. The CDR3 consists of 15 residues. In germline, CDR1 is MDHEN, CDR2 SYDVKM. V trimming: 3 bases; J trimming: 5 bases; junction bases outside the gene matches: 6. This chain's CDR3 is CASSFRGLAIDTQYF. CDR3 in DNA: TGTGCCAGCAGTTTTCGGGGACTAGCTATAGATACGCAGTATTTT.

This chain joins TRBV19 and TRBJ2-1, with D perhaps TRBD2 (6 bases). The ends were cut back, 4 bases at V and 16 bases at J, with 17 bases in the middle. Per the germline V gene, CDR1 is LNHDA and CDR2 is SQIVND (reference sequence). The length of the CDR3 is 12 residues. The CDR3 sequence is CASSTQGGTEFF. For the CDR3, the DNA is TGTGCCAGTAGTACCCAGGGCGGGACTGAATTCTTC.